What follows are 32 T cell receptor beta chains derived from one specimen sequenced in a study of T-cell reconstitution after alpha-beta-depleted transplantation in children. The authors prepared the TCRbeta library with unique molecular identifiers. In TCRdb, the PCR reads were re-called with MiXCR into one record per CDR3 protein. The top ten clones hold 4.5% to 5.5% of a sample with over 150,000 distinct CDR3 sequences, just under 6.5% of them seen once. The sample consisted of PBMCs, taken before TCRalphabeta/CD19-depleted stem cell transplant. These receptors were obtained from a girl under two years old with combined immunodeficiency, due to receive a stem cell transplant.

This clonotype showed up many times. V is TRBV4-1 and J is TRBJ2-1, with D unclear. The germline V gene has CDR1 MGHRA and CDR2 YSYEKL. V was cut by 1 base and J by 7 bases, with 11 bases left in between. The CDR3 is 14 residues long. Here the CDR3 DNA reads TGCGCCAGCAGCCAAGTCGAAACACAGAATGAGCAGTTCTTC. Translation: CASSQVETQNEQFF.

This clonotype was counted at least ten times. This sequence joins TRBV7-8 and TRBJ2-1, with 10 nucleotides matching TRBD2. Unmatched junction bases numbered 10, after V lost 6 bases and J lost 5 bases. In germline, CDR1 is SGHVS, CDR2 FQNEAQ. The CDR3 spans 16 residues. The CDR3 region has the DNA TGTGCCAGCAGTACCTGGACTAGCGGAGAAGACAATGAGCAGTTCTTC. It yields the protein CASSTWTSGEDNEQFF.

This clonotype has at least ten counts. The chain couples TRBV27 to TRBJ2-1; tentatively, D is TRBD2 (6 bases). Trimming removed 7 bases at V and 6 bases at J, with 13 bases between. The CDR3 sequence is 13 residues long. Germline values: CDR1 MNHEY, CDR2 SMNVEV (reference sequence). The CDR3 here is CASTHPEGNEQFF. The CDR3 region has the DNA TGTGCCAGCACCCATCCGGAGGGCAATGAGCAGTTCTTC.

This clonotype was observed at least ten times. V gene TRBV10-2 combines with J gene TRBJ1-1; D is possibly TRBD1 (5 bases). V lost 8 bases, J lost 4 bases, and 5 bases lay in between. Germline V gene lookup returns CDR1 WSHSY and CDR2 SAAADI. The CDR3 loop spans 10 amino acids. Written as DNA, the CDR3 is TGCGCCAGCGGGGCCACTGAAGCTTTCTTT. This codes for CASGATEAFF.

This clonotype was detected many times. The V and J genes are TRBV10-3 and TRBJ2-7, with a possible D match to TRBD1 (5 bases). The V end lost 7 bases, the J end lost 1 base, and 8 bases lay between the germline ends. Germline values: CDR1 ENHRY, CDR2 SYGVKD. The CDR3 consists of 12 residues. The CDR3: CAITTESYEQYF. The CDR3 nucleotides are TGTGCCATCACGACAGAGTCCTACGAGCAGTACTTC.

This clonotype came up many times. The chain links TRBV4-3 to TRBJ2-1, with 10 bases that match TRBD2. CDR3 length: 16 residues. V dropped 3 bases and J dropped 1; count of bases not matched to a gene: 3. Germline CDR1 and CDR2: LGHNA and YSLEER. The CDR3 reads CASSHLAGVSYNEQFF. The CDR3 coding sequence is TGCGCCAGCAGCCACCTAGCGGGGGTTTCCTACAATGAGCAGTTCTTC.

Many counts were recorded for this clonotype. V is TRBV21-1 and J is TRBJ2-2; the table's D gene call, TRBD2, was not cross checked with the DNA. TRBV21-1 is tagged as a pseudogene. This CDR3 has 19 amino acids. In nucleotides, the CDR3 is TGTGCCAGCAGCGCCGTAGTCCGTGACAAAGCAGGATCGGCCGGGGAGCTGTTTTTT. It codes for CASSAVVRDKAGSAGELFF.

The table lists this clonotype with a few counts. For the CDR3, the DNA is TGTGCCAGCAGTTCATCAGGGGTCGAGCAGTACTTC. Translated, it gives CASSSSGVEQYF. This chain uses TRBV7-2 with TRBJ2-7, with TRBD1 as a possible D gene (6 bases). Trimming left V 6 bases short and J 6 bases short, with 12 bases between. The CDR3 loop spans 12 amino acids. Germline lookup yields CDR1 SGHTA and CDR2 FQGNSA.

This clonotype was counted only a few times. The chain uses TRBV20-1 and TRBJ2-4, with 8 bases aligning to TRBD2. Germline V gene data show CDR1 as DFQATT and CDR2 as SNEGSKA (reference sequence). V trimming: 3 bases; J trimming: 0 bases; junction bases outside the gene matches: 7. CDR3 length: 16 residues. The CDR3 nucleotides are TGCAGTGCTAGGCCCGGGCTAGCGGGAGCCAAAAACATTCAGTACTTC. Translation: CSARPGLAGAKNIQYF.

This clonotype has at least ten counts. This sequence joins TRBV4-1 and TRBJ2-1; a weak D match, TRBD2 (6 bases). CDR1 is MGHRA and CDR2 is YSYEKL in the germline V gene. The CDR3 totals 18 residues. V lost 0 bases and J 4 bases, leaving 19 bases between the germline ends. Here the CDR3 reads CASSQEPLGTSYYNEQFF. The DNA for the CDR3 is TGCGCCAGCAGCCAAGAACCCCTAGGGACTTCCTATTACAATGAGCAGTTCTTC.

This clonotype was recorded at least ten times. The V call is TRBV7-8, the J call TRBJ2-7; TRBD1 might be the D (6 bases). The CDR3 loop spans 23 amino acids. From germline, CDR1 is SGHVS and CDR2 FQNEAQ. Trimming stripped 2 bases from V and 0 bases from J, with 35 bases between. The CDR3 bases are TGTGCCAGCAGCTTACCACAATTTATACTCGAGACCGGACAGCGACGCTTCTCCTACGAGCAGTACTTC. Residues: CASSLPQFILETGQRRFSYEQYF.

At least ten counts were recorded for this clonotype. DNA for the CDR3: TGTGCCAGCAGTTTTTCGGGCAGCGGGGAGCTGTTTTTT. This translates into CASSFSGSGELFF. The V gene is TRBV27, the J gene TRBJ2-2; D gene unclear. Per the germline V gene, CDR1 is MNHEY and CDR2 is SMNVEV (reference sequence). V was clipped by 3 bases and J by 7 bases, with 9 bases between them. This CDR3 region has 13 residues.

This clonotype occurred many times. The chain uses TRBV24-1 and TRBJ2-1, with D possibly TRBD2 on 5 matching bases. This CDR3 has 14 residues. V lost 5 bases and J lost 1, with 8 bases in between. Germline loops: CDR1 KGHDR, CDR2 SFDVKD. The CDR3 nucleotides are TGTGCCACCAGTGGAGGGTTGTCCTACAATGAGCAGTTCTTC. It is translated as CATSGGLSYNEQFF.

The table lists this clonotype with many counts. V is TRBV9 and J is TRBJ2-2; D gene ambiguous. This CDR3 comprises 17 residues. Looked up from germline, CDR1 is SGDLS and CDR2 is YYNGEE. V was cut by 2 bases and J by 2 bases, with 16 bases left in between. The CDR3 here is CASSVGTVVVNTGELFF. In nucleotides, the CDR3 is TGTGCCAGCAGCGTGGGAACGGTGGTGGTCAACACCGGGGAGCTGTTTTTT. Based on the CDR3 plus reference TRBV9 and TRBJ2-2, the full variable domain is DSGVTQTPKHLITATGQRVTLRCSPRSGDLSVYWYQQSLDQGLQFLIQYYNGEERAKGNILERFSAQQFPDLHSELNLSSLELGDSALYFCASSVGTVVVNTGELFFGEGSRLTVL.

This clonotype occurred many times. The V call is TRBV12-3 or TRBV12-4, the J call TRBJ2-2, with 9 positions matching TRBD2. After removal of 3 bases from V and 6 bases from J, the junction contained 5 bases not matched to a gene. CDR3 length: 15 amino acids. CDR3 coding DNA: TGTGCCAGCAGTTTCCTGGGACTAGCCTCCGGGGAGCTGTTTTTT. Its translation is CASSFLGLASGELFF.

In its sample, this clonotype was seen many times. V and J are TRBV29-1 and TRBJ1-1; no reliable D call. The V end was cut by 5 bases, the J end by 0 bases, with 7 bases between. The CDR3 has 12 residues. Germline values: CDR1 SQVTM, CDR2 ANQGSEA. The chain's CDR3 is CSVQTMNTEAFF. The CDR3 nucleotides read TGCAGCGTTCAAACTATGAACACTGAAGCTTTCTTT.

This clonotype has only a few counts. The V call is TRBV20-1, the J call TRBJ2-1; unclear D gene. V was pared by 1 base and J by 15 bases, with 19 bases between. This CDR3 has 13 residues. The germline V gene encodes CDR1 DFQATT and CDR2 SNEGSKA (reference sequence). CDR3 sequence reads: CSARGETTKLRFF. DNA for the CDR3: TGCAGTGCTAGAGGCGAAACCACCAAATTGCGGTTCTTC.

This clonotype was seen at least ten times. This chain connects TRBV12-3 or TRBV12-4 to TRBJ2-1; no clear D. Between the trimmed V and J ends, which lost 3 bases and 2 bases, there was a span of 8 bases. This CDR3 has 14 amino acids. In nucleotides, the CDR3 is TGTGCCAGCAGTTTGGTCAGTACCTACAATGAGCAGTTCTTC. The encoded protein is CASSLVSTYNEQFF.

This clonotype was seen a handful of times. The chain joins TRBV19 to TRBJ1-1; D is unclear. The ends were cut back, 5 bases at V and 1 base at J, with 8 bases in the middle. CDR3 length equals 13 residues. CDR1 LNHDA and CDR2 SQIVND come from the germline V gene (reference sequence). DNA of the CDR3: TGTGCCAGTAGTCTTCAACAGAACACTGAAGCTTTCTTT. The encoded protein is CASSLQQNTEAFF.

This clonotype has at least ten counts. CDR3 sequence reads: CASSQGWGSTDTQYF. Written as DNA, the CDR3 is TGTGCCAGCAGCCAAGGATGGGGTAGCACAGATACGCAGTATTTT. This chain connects TRBV3-1 to TRBJ2-3, with D hard to call. Deletions cut 1 base from V and 0 bases from J, with 8 bases between. Germline CDR1 reads LGHDT; CDR2 reads YNNKEL (reference sequence). The CDR3 runs 15 residues.

This clonotype was recorded many times. The chain carries TRBV7-8 and TRBJ2-3; the D gene is possibly TRBD2 (5 bases). V was cut by 6 bases and J by 1 base, with 17 bases left in between. Germline loops: CDR1 SGHVS, CDR2 FQNEAQ. The CDR3 has 16 residues. CDR3 DNA sequence: TGTGCCAGCAGAATTGGGCATCGGGAAGGCACAGATACGCAGTATTTT. Encoded protein: CASRIGHREGTDTQYF.

The table lists this clonotype with many counts. V usage is TRBV24-1 and J usage is TRBJ2-2, with a possible D match to TRBD2 (5 bases). The CDR3 is 13 amino acids. Germline V gene sequence: CDR1 KGHDR, CDR2 SFDVKD. The germline V and J ends were trimmed by 5 bases and 3 bases, with 6 bases remaining between them. The CDR3 region is CATSGGDTGELFF. The CDR3 DNA reads TGTGCCACCAGTGGGGGAGACACCGGGGAGCTGTTTTTT.

This clonotype occurred many times. The CDR3, as DNA: TGCAGTGCTAGTTCGCCTAGCGGGAACGACAAAGCCAAAAACATTCAGTACTTC. Amino acid sequence: CSASSPSGNDKAKNIQYF. V gene TRBV20-1 combines with J gene TRBJ2-4, with TRBD2 matching over 9 bases. The CDR3 runs 18 residues. Germline CDR1 reads DFQATT; CDR2 reads SNEGSKA (reference sequence). Trimming cost V 3 bases and J 0 bases; bases outside gene matches: 12.

This clonotype has at least ten counts. The rearrangement uses TRBV28 and TRBJ2-7, with a weak D call TRBD1 (5 bases). The germline CDR1 and CDR2 sequences are MDHEN and SYDVKM. This CDR3 is 16 amino acids long. V lost 1 base and J 0 bases, leaving 13 bases between the germline ends. CDR3: CASSLYSGAASYEQYF. The CDR3 region has the DNA TGTGCCAGCAGTTTATACTCTGGGGCGGCCTCCTACGAGCAGTACTTC.

Ten or more counts support this clonotype. The chain joins TRBV6-5 to TRBJ1-4; D remains unclear. CDR3 length: 14 amino acids. Trimming left V 4 bases short and J 0 bases short, with 6 bases between. CDR1 MNHEY and CDR2 SVGAGI come from the germline V gene. As DNA, the CDR3 is TGTGCCAGCAGTTTCACCGCAACTAATGAAAAACTGTTTTTT. Translation: CASSFTATNEKLFF.

The table lists this clonotype with a few counts. The V and J genes are TRBV12-3 or TRBV12-4 and TRBJ2-7; D could derive from TRBD1 or TRBD2 (5 bases each). Trimming removed 8 bases at V and 5 bases at J, with 31 bases between. The CDR3 runs to 18 residues. The CDR3 spells CASSYDTYPGRGRDEQYF. The CDR3 DNA reads as TGTGCCAGCTCCTATGACACCTACCCGGGACGGGGTAGGGACGAGCAGTACTTC.

This clonotype appeared many times. This chain connects TRBV20-1 to TRBJ2-1; 8 bases are a match to TRBD2. V lost 4 bases, J lost 7 bases, and 21 bases stayed unmatched. The germline V gene encodes CDR1 DFQATT and CDR2 SNEGSKA (reference sequence). This CDR3 spans 18 amino acids. CDR3 in DNA: TGCAGTGCTAAGTCGGGGGGACTAGGGTCCTCCTCCTGGAATGAGCAGTTCTTC. It translates to CSAKSGGLGSSSWNEQFF.

This clonotype has at least ten counts. The chain is built from TRBV5-1 and TRBJ2-2; unclear D gene. Germline values: CDR1 SGHRS, CDR2 YFSETQ. The CDR3 is made up of 14 amino acids. The V gene lost 2 bases and the J gene lost 4 bases, with 9 bases spanning the gap. The CDR3 DNA reads TGCGCCAGCAGCTTACTACAGATCACCGGGGAGCTGTTTTTT. This gives the protein CASSLLQITGELFF.

Many counts were recorded for this clonotype. The J gene is TRBJ2-7, the V gene TRBV29-1; D may be TRBD1 (6 bases). Per germline, CDR1 SQVTM and CDR2 ANQGSEA. Trimming removed 3 bases at V and 4 bases at J, with 10 bases between. The CDR3 sequence is 12 residues long. The CDR3 sequence: CSVDGQGYEQYF. CDR3 in DNA: TGCAGCGTTGACGGCCAGGGGTACGAGCAGTACTTC.

A note on this clonotype: One junction end does not reproduce the germline sequence, and a read error may be involved. The rearrangement uses TRBV20-1 and TRBJ1-2, with 7 bases fitting TRBD1. The CDR3 is 15 residues long. Germline assignment: CDR1 DFQATT and CDR2 SNEGSKA (reference sequence). CDR3 in amino acids: CCATTGTDFASGYTF. The CDR3 nucleotides are TGCTGTGCTACGACCGGGACAGACTTTGCAAGTGGCTACACCTTC.

This chain joins TRBV3-1 and TRBJ1-2; 9 bases map to TRBD1. The V and J ends lost 4 bases and 8 bases, in that order; junction bases with no gene match: 8. This CDR3 is 14 amino acids long. Germline V gene data show CDR1 as LGHDT and CDR2 as YNNKEL (reference sequence). For the CDR3, the DNA is TGTGCCAGCAGCCGACGGACAGGGGTGAGCGGCTACACCTTC. Protein: CASSRRTGVSGYTF.

This clonotype has a count of ten or more. The chain has TRBV15 and TRBJ2-5, with D maybe TRBD1 (5 bases). The V end was cut by 7 bases, the J end by 2 bases, with 17 bases between. Germline values: CDR1 LNHNV, CDR2 YYDKDF (reference sequence). CDR3 length equals 15 residues. The DNA of the CDR3 is TGTGCCACCAATGACGCAGGGAAAGTACAAGAGACCCAGTACTTC. It codes for CATNDAGKVQETQYF.